This TCR beta chain was recovered during a study of blood T cell repertoires in COVID-19 (dated by TCRdb to about 2020). Concerning the study at large: Samples from collaborators originated in the United States, Italy and Spain and spanned both the acute and convalescent phases of COVID-19. The material from the prospective study consisted of cDNA or gDNA derived from T cells, B-cell-depleted T cells, or PBMCs. Deeply sampled blood TCRbeta repertoires from subjects exposed to, actively infected with, or recovered from COVID-19 were included in the dataset. Sample metadata almost always included a de-identified subject ID, COVID-19 status, age in years and sex. A freely available public database, intended as a resource for researchers studying the immune response to SARS-CoV-2, is where the repertoires were released. The samples were drawn from two sources: the first 160 participants of the ongoing ImmuneRACE study, and fewer than 1,500 subjects contributed by 6 global collaborators. HLA class I and class II types, where available, came from metadata supplied by the sample provider rather than from assay-based typing.

The full study reports these points: How much clinical and demographic metadata was included differed by source and by participant, and the metadata was provided uncurated.

TCRbeta CDR3 regions were amplified from genomic DNA using the immunoSEQ Assay, a bias-controlled multiplex PCR. Per the authors' processing: The number of nucleated cells in each sample was estimated from the amplification of reference gene primers within the assay. To quantify the absolute abundance of each unique TCRbeta CDR3 rearrangement, sequence reads were collapsed and filtered. For each sample, productive Simpson clonality was calculated as the square root of Simpson's diversity index over productive rearrangements. TCRdb obtained this table from immuneACCESS and retained in-frame rearrangements with V and J assigned. These tables miss some clones; where compared with another copy, unresolved V genes account for less than half of the shortfall, and the remainder is unexplained. V and J calls and clone size are copied from that table; D and trimming were computed from the DNA. This sample holds about 110,000 clones; about 80% were observed only once. Of the sample, roughly 3.8% falls within the top ten clones.

Concerning this clone: The antigen it recognizes is unknown. The input lacks base qualities; no much larger clone sits a single base away.

Whole blood was collected in K2EDTA tubes by collaborating institutions according to the institutions' own protocols. For TCRbeta analysis, collaborator samples were shipped as frozen whole blood, as isolated PBMCs, or as DNA extracted from either sample type. As encoded in the germline V gene, CDR1 is MRHNA while CDR2 is SNTAGT. The CDR3, from cysteine to phenylalanine, totals 13 residues. The DNA shown is the 39-base CDR3, in frame from base 1. V and J are truncated by 7 bases and 7 bases respectively, leaving an intervening sequence of 14 bases. The chain is encoded by TRBV6-4 joined to TRBJ2-1; TRBD2 is perhaps the D gene, given 5 matching bases. The TCR comes from a woman at least 80 years old with acute or convalescent COVID-19. Sequenced sample: peripheral blood. The DNA sequence reads TGTGCCAGCACCCCCCGGCTAGCTAATGAGCAGTTCTTC. It translates as CASTPRLANEQFF.